This T cell receptor (beta chain) was obtained from a study of blood T cells in healthy people across ages. Each sample yielded at least 5 micrograms of PBMC total RNA. In the case of this clonotype: No antigen is known for it.

Study-wide points: Unsorted PBMCs prevented conclusive naive versus antigen-experienced comparison.

V was shortened by 1 base and J by 2 bases, with 14 bases between the two germline ends. This CDR3 is built from 16 residues. Germline V gene lookup returns CDR1 SGHTA and CDR2 FQGNSA. Using a J-beta primer mix together with a sample-barcoded 5' primer, a second PCR was run for roughly 7 to 12 cycles. A template-switch adaptor with 12 random nucleotides tagged each cDNA molecule. TCRdb passed the 5' RACE reads through MiXCR, listing each CDR3 protein once. The data show hundreds of thousands of distinct CDR3 sequences, with approximately 21% seen just once and roughly 3.6% held by the top ten. The chain combines TRBV7-2 with TRBJ2-5; D is undetermined. The clonotype was recovered from a man in his 70s in good health. Sample: blood. The chain's CDR3 is CASSLERSGGQETQYF. CDR3 DNA: TGTGCCAGCAGCTTAGAGCGATCGGGCGGACAAGAGACCCAGTACTTC.